This is a list of T cell receptor beta chains from one sample in a study of regulatory T cells in long-lasting Graves disease. One entry per CDR3 protein, called by TCRdb with MiXCR from the multiplex PCR reads. The sample carries about 460,000 distinct CDR3 sequences, around a fifth recorded once. Sample: peripheral blood mononuclear cells (PBMCs), taken when the disease was refractory, from a patient treated with antithyroid drugs. These receptors were obtained from a female donor with Graves disease. Both conserved end residues are part of each CDR3. Each record gives: clone size, D gene, V gene, J gene, CDR3 DNA, CDR3 protein. The D gene is left open where the match is weak. Part of the rows lack a size; the others show once, few, many or a class for expanded clones.

clone size: few
D gene: TRBD1
V gene: TRBV6-1
J gene: TRBJ1-2
CDR3 DNA: TGTGCCAGCAGAATCGACAGGGAATCTGGCTACACCTTC
CDR3 protein: CASRIDRESGYTF

clone size: few
D gene: TRBD2
V gene: TRBV7-9
J gene: TRBJ2-1
CDR3 DNA: TGTGCCAGCAGCTTTCTAGCGGGGGGGCCCGATGAGCAGTTCTTC
CDR3 protein: CASSFLAGGPDEQFF

clone size: few
D gene: TRBD2
V gene: TRBV12-3/TRBV12-4
J gene: TRBJ2-1
CDR3 DNA: TGTGCCAGCAGTTTATCGGGGGAGCGGGGCAATGAGCAGTTCTTC
CDR3 protein: CASSLSGERGNEQFF

clone size: many
D gene: -
V gene: TRBV6-1
J gene: TRBJ1-2
CDR3 DNA: TGTGCCAGCAGCAGACCCCTGGGCTATGGCTACACCTTC
CDR3 protein: CASSRPLGYGYTF

clone size: many
D gene: -
V gene: TRBV7-9
J gene: TRBJ1-2
CDR3 DNA: TGTGCCAGCAGCCCTGGTCTTAACTATGGCTACACCTTC
CDR3 protein: CASSPGLNYGYTF

clone size: -
D gene: TRBD1
V gene: TRBV7-9
J gene: TRBJ1-4
CDR3 DNA: TGTGCCAGCAGACCAAAACCCGGGACAGGGCGCTCTAATGAAAAACTGTTTTTT
CDR3 protein: CASRPKPGTGRSNEKLFF

clone size: few
D gene: -
V gene: TRBV20-1
J gene: TRBJ1-4
CDR3 DNA: TGCAGTGCTAGACCCCAGGGTCCAGGTGAAAAACTGTTTTTT
CDR3 protein: CSARPQGPGEKLFF

clone size: few
D gene: -
V gene: TRBV4-1
J gene: TRBJ1-5
CDR3 DNA: TGCGCCAGCAGCCAAGACAATGTTCCTCGGCCCCAGCATTTT
CDR3 protein: CASSQDNVPRPQHF

clone size: many
D gene: -
V gene: TRBV28
J gene: TRBJ1-2
CDR3 DNA: TGTGCCAGCAGCAAGAACTATGGCTACACCTTC
CDR3 protein: CASSKNYGYTF

clone size: few
D gene: -
V gene: TRBV5-1
J gene: TRBJ1-4
CDR3 DNA: TGCGCCAGCAGCTTCGCCGGGAATGAAAAACTGTTTTTT
CDR3 protein: CASSFAGNEKLFF

clone size: few
D gene: -
V gene: TRBV7-8
J gene: TRBJ1-1
CDR3 DNA: TGTGCCAGCAGCTTAGAGTCGGTGAACACTGAAGCTTTCTTT
CDR3 protein: CASSLESVNTEAFF

clone size: few
D gene: TRBD1
V gene: TRBV6-4
J gene: TRBJ1-6
CDR3 DNA: TGTGCCAGCAGTCTACAGGGGAGTGGAACACCCCTCCACTTT
CDR3 protein: CASSLQGSGTPLHF

clone size: few
D gene: TRBD2
V gene: TRBV4-2
J gene: TRBJ2-7
CDR3 DNA: TGTGCCAGCAGCCAGGGGACTAGCGGGATCTCCTACGAGCAGTACTTC
CDR3 protein: CASSQGTSGISYEQYF

clone size: many
D gene: -
V gene: TRBV6-5
J gene: TRBJ1-2
CDR3 DNA: TGTGCCAGCAGTTACTACCTGGGGGGAGATGGTGGCTACACCTTC
CDR3 protein: CASSYYLGGDGGYTF

clone size: few
D gene: -
V gene: TRBV12-3/TRBV12-4
J gene: TRBJ2-1
CDR3 DNA: TGTGCCTGCAGTGCAAGAAATGAGCAGTTCTTC
CDR3 protein: CACSARNEQFF